This T cell receptor beta chain was recovered during a study of response to subunit inactivated influenza vaccine. Study-level points and caveats: Authors suggested that a seasonal influenza vaccination recruits few new T cells each time.

This clonotype was counted at least ten times. Its matching antigen is unknown. One entry per CDR3 protein results from TCRdb running MiXCR on the RT-PCR reads. The sample shows 800,000 to 1,000,000 distinct CDR3 sequences, 21% of them seen only once. CDR3 size: 20 residues. Trimming took 3 bases from V and 0 from J, leaving 21 bases between them. In germline, CDR1 is SGHAT, CDR2 FQNNGV. This material consisted of PBMCs from blood, taken approximately 5 days after vaccination. The rearrangement joins TRBV11-2 to TRBJ2-6; D perhaps matches TRBD1 (6 bases). This sequence originates from a man over 45 who received an inactivated influenza vaccine. CDR3: CASSFLSAGRGYSGANVLTF. CDR3 in DNA: TGTGCCAGCAGCTTCCTAAGTGCGGGCAGGGGATACTCTGGGGCCAACGTCCTGACTTTC.